This record looks at one T cell receptor beta chain sequence and its context. Participant ages covered roughly 18 to 89 years across about 22 US areas. Grouping used clinical history reported by participants in a survey and questionnaire. V dropped 3 bases and J dropped 0; count of bases not matched to a gene: 1. The CDR3 runs 14 residues. The germline V gene has CDR1 SGHTA and CDR2 FQGNSA. Clones were read by immunoSEQ multiplex PCR, and TCRdb kept only the in-frame ones, dropping some. The table has hundreds of thousands of clones, approximately 86% seen once. This entry comes from a study of blood T cell repertoires in COVID-19. Study details: Whether acute or convalescent, the COVID-19 samples came from the United States, Italy and Spain. PBMCs, B-cell-depleted T cells, or T cells provided the cDNA or gDNA that made up the material.

The receptor was isolated from a woman between 50 and 59 years old who had recovered from COVID-19. Sequenced input: PBMCs or T cells enriched from blood (not recorded which). The chain has TRBV7-2 and TRBJ2-5; TRBD1 agrees at 7 bases. In DNA, the CDR3 is TGTGCCAGCAGCTTCGGACAGGACCAAGAGACCCAGTACTTC. This encodes CASSFGQDQETQYF.